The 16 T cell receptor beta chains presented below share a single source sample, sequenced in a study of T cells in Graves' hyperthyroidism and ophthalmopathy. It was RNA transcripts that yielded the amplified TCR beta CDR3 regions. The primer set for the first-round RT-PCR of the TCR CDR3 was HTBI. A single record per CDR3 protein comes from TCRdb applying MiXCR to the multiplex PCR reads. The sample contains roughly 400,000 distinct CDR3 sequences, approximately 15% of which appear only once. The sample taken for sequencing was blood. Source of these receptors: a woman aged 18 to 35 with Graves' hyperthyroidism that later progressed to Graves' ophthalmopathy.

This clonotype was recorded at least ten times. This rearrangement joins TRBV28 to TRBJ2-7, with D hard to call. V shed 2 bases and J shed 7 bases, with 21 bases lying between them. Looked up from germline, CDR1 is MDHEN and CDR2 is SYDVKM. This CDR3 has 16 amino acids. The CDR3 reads CASSLNELPTSWEQYF. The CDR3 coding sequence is TGTGCCAGCAGTTTAAATGAACTCCCAACCTCCTGGGAGCAGTACTTC. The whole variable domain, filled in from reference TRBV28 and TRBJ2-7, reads DVKVTQSSRYLVKRTGEKVFLECVQDMDHENMFWYRQDPGLGLRLIYFSYDVKMKEKGDIPEGYSVSREKKERFSLILESASTNQTSMYLCASSLNELPTSWEQYFGPGTRLTVT.

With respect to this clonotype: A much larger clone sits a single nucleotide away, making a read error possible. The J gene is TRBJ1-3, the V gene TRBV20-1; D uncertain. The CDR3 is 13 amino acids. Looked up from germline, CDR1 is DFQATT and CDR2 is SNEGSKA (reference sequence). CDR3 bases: TGCAGTGCGAAAGCCCGAAACAGAAACAGCATATATTTT. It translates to CSAKARNRNSIYF.

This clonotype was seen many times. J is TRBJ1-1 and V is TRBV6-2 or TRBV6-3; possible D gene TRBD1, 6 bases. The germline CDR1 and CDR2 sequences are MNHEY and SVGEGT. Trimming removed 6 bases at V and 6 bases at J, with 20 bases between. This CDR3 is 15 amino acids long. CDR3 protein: CASRSPPQGRAEAFF. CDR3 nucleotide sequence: TGTGCCAGCAGATCCCCCCCACAGGGTCGGGCTGAAGCTTTCTTT.

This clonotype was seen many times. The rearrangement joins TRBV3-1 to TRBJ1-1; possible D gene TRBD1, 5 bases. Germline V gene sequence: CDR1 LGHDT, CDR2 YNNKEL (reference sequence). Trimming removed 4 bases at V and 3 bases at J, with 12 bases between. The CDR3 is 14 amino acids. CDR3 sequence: CASSRSGLHTEAFF. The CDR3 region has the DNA TGTGCCAGCAGCCGGTCGGGACTGCACACTGAAGCTTTCTTT.

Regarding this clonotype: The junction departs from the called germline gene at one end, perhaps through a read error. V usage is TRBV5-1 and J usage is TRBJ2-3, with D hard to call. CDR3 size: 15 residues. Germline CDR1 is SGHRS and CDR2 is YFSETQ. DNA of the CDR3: TGTGCCAGCAGCTTGGACCTAAGGATCACAGATACGCAGTATTTT. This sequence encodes CASSLDLRITDTQYF.

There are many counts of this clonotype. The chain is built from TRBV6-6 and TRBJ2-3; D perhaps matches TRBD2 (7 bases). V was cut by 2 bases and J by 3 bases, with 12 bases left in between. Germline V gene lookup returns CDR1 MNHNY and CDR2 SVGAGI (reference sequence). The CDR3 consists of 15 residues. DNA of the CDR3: TGTGCCAGCAGTTACGGGGGGAGGGGGACAGATACGCAGTATTTT. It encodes CASSYGGRGTDTQYF.

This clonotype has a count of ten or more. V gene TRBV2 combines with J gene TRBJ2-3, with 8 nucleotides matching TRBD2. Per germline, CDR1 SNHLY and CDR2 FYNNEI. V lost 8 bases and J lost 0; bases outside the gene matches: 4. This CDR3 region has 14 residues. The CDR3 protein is CASVSGTSTDTQYF. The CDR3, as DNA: TGTGCCAGCGTTAGCGGGACTAGCACAGATACGCAGTATTTT.

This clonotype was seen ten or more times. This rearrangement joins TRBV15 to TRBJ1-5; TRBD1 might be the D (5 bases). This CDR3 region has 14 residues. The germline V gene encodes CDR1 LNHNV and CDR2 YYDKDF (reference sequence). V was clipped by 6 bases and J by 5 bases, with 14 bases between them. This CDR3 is CATSAGGDYQPQHF. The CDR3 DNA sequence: TGTGCCACCAGTGCAGGAGGGGATTATCAGCCCCAGCATTTT.

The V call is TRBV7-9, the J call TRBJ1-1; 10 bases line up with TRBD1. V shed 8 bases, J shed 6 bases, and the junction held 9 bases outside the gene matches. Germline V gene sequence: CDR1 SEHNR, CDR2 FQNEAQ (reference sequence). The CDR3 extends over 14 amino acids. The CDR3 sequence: CASLETGGVSEAFF. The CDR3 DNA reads TGTGCCAGCCTAGAGACAGGGGGCGTCTCTGAAGCTTTCTTT.

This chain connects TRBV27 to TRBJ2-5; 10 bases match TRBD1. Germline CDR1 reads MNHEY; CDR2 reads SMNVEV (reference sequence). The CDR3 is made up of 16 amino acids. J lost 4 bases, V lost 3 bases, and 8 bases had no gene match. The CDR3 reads CASSFTGTGVGETQYF. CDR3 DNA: TGTGCCAGCAGTTTCACTGGGACAGGGGTCGGAGAGACCCAGTACTTC.

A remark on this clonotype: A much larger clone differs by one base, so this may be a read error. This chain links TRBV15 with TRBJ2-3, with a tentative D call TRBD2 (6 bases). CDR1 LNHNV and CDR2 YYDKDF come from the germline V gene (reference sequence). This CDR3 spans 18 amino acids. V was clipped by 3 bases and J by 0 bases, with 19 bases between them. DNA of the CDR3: TGTGCCACCAGCAGGGTAGGGGACGGGGGTAAGAGCACAGATACGCAGTATTTT. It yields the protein CATSRVGDGGKSTDTQYF.

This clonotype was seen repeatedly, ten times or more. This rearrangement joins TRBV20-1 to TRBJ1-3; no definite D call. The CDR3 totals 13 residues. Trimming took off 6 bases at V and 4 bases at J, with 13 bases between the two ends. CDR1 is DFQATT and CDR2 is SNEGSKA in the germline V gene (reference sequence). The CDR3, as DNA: TGCAGTGCCCCTTGGCCGGGGGGAAACACCATATATTTT. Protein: CSAPWPGGNTIYF.

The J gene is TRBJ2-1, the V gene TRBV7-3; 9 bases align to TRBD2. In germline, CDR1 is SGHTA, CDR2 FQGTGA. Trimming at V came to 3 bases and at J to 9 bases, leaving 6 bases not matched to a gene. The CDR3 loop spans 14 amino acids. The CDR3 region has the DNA TGTGCCAGCAGCTTGCGGGAGGGCCGTAGTGAGCAGTTCTTC. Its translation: CASSLREGRSEQFF.

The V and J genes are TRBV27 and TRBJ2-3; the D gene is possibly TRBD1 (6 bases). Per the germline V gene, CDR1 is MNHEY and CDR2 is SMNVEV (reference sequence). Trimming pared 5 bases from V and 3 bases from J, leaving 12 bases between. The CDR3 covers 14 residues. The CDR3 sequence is CASSISRGTDTQYF. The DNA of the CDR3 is TGTGCCAGCAGTATAAGCAGGGGTACAGATACGCAGTATTTT.

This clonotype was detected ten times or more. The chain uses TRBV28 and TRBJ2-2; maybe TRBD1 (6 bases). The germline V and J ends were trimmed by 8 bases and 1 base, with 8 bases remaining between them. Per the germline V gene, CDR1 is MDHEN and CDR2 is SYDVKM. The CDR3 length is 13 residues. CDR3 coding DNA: TGTGCCAGCCCGGACAGGAACACCGGGGAGCTGTTTTTT. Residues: CASPDRNTGELFF. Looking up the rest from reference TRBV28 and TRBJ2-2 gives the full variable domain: DVKVTQSSRYLVKRTGEKVFLECVQDMDHENMFWYRQDPGLGLRLIYFSYDVKMKEKGDIPEGYSVSREKKERFSLILESASTNQTSMYLCASPDRNTGELFFGEGSRLTVL.

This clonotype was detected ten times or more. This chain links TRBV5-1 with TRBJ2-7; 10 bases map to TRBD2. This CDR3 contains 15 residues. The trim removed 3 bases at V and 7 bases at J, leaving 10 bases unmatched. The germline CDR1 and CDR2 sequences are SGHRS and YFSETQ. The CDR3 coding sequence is TGCGCCAGCAGCTCTAGCGGGGGAAACGGTGAGGAGCAGTACTTC. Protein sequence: CASSSSGGNGEEQYF.